This T cell receptor (beta chain) emerged from a study of Ad26.COV2.S vaccination and SARS-CoV-2 variants. General study findings and limits: It is possible that the TCR breadth and depth analyses underestimated the total T cell responses.

Germline V lookup: CDR1 SGHDT, CDR2 YYEEEE. Trimming removed 2 bases at V and 0 bases at J, with 11 bases between. The CDR3 length is 15 residues. The method was immunoSEQ multiplex PCR; TCRdb's version includes in-frame clones alone and lacks a portion of them. The data hold roughly 380,000 clones, with about 90% observed a single time. Details on this clone: What it binds is not known.

This specimen consisted of peripheral blood, obtained after recovery from COVID-19. This TCR derives from a human donor who had recovered from COVID-19. J is TRBJ1-1 and V is TRBV5-6; D uncertain. CDR3 sequence: CASSLGWGLNTEAFF. The CDR3 DNA is TGTGCCAGCAGCTTAGGGTGGGGATTGAACACTGAAGCTTTCTTT.